The 9 T cell receptor beta chains below all came from one sample that was sequenced in a study of CD8 T cells in ankylosing spondylitis. Regarding the study as a whole: A TCR beta motif made of fewer than ten highly homologous variants seemed typical of ankylosing spondylitis blood.

TCRdb processed the 5' RACE reads anew with MiXCR; each CDR3 protein has one entry. The table has 670,000 or so distinct CDR3 sequences, 15% to 20% seen once. No antigens are known for them. Sequenced material: blood, either unsorted or a sorted T cell fraction (not recorded which). The receptors here all came from a male donor with ankylosing spondylitis.

The V and J genes are TRBV28 and TRBJ1-1; D may be TRBD1 (6 bases). CDR3 length: 15 residues. V was shortened by 2 bases and J by 1 base, with 11 bases between the two germline ends. Per the germline V gene, CDR1 is MDHEN and CDR2 is SYDVKM. The CDR3 is CASSLLQGKNTEAFF. CDR3 DNA: TGTGCCAGCAGTTTACTCCAGGGGAAGAACACTGAAGCTTTCTTT. Drawing the rest from reference TRBV28 and TRBJ1-1, the complete variable domain is DVKVTQSSRYLVKRTGEKVFLECVQDMDHENMFWYRQDPGLGLRLIYFSYDVKMKEKGDIPEGYSVSREKKERFSLILESASTNQTSMYLCASSLLQGKNTEAFFGQGTRLTVV.

This clonotype appeared a few times. This chain links TRBV5-1 with TRBJ1-1, with D hard to call. CDR3 length: 14 residues. Germline V gives CDR1 SGHRS, CDR2 YFSETQ. V lost 1 base, J lost 4 bases, and 11 bases lay in between. Written as DNA, the CDR3 is TGCGCCAGCAGCTTGTTCGTAGGATCCACTGAAGCTTTCTTT. Residues: CASSLFVGSTEAFF. Full variable domain (outside the CDR3, taken from reference TRBV5-1 and TRBJ1-1): KAGVTQTPRYLIKTRGQQVTLSCSPISGHRSVSWYQQTPGQGLQFLFEYFSETQRNKGNFPGRFSGRQFSNSRSEMNVSTLELGDSALYLCASSLFVGSTEAFFGQGTRLTVV.

This clonotype was detected many times. The chain uses TRBV12-3 or TRBV12-4 and TRBJ2-7; D unclear. CDR3 length equals 11 residues. V lost 2 bases and J lost 7, with 6 bases in between. The CDR3 spells CASSLLGEQYF. CDR3 bases: TGTGCCAGCAGTTTACTTGGGGAGCAGTACTTC.

This sequence joins TRBV13 and TRBJ1-1, with D maybe TRBD1 (5 bases). The V gene's germline CDR1 is PRHDT and CDR2 FYEKMQ (reference sequence). V was shortened by 4 bases and J by 7 bases, with 19 bases between the two germline ends. This CDR3 region has 15 residues. The CDR3 bases are TGTGCCAGCAGCTCCAGGAGCCGGGGGACGGGTGAAGCTTTCTTT. As protein: CASSSRSRGTGEAFF.

J is TRBJ2-2 and V is TRBV7-9, with D maybe TRBD2 (6 bases). The CDR3 is 15 amino acids. V lost 5 bases to trimming and J lost 0 bases, with 10 bases between them. Germline CDR1 SEHNR, CDR2 FQNEAQ (reference sequence). The CDR3 reads CASSTTSSNTGELFF. CDR3 in DNA: TGTGCCAGCAGCACAACTAGCTCGAACACCGGGGAGCTGTTTTTT.

This clonotype came up a few times. This chain links TRBV5-1 with TRBJ1-1; TRBD1 is a possible D gene (6 bases). V was pared by 4 bases and J by 1 base, with 26 bases between. In germline, CDR1 is SGHRS, CDR2 YFSETQ. This CDR3 comprises 19 residues. DNA of the CDR3: TGCGCCAGCAGCCGTACCGGGACAACCGTAGGAGGAAAGAACACTGAAGCTTTCTTT. This sequence encodes CASSRTGTTVGGKNTEAFF.

This rearrangement joins TRBV12-3 or TRBV12-4 to TRBJ2-2; 12 bases agree with TRBD2. With 6 bases clipped from V and 10 bases from J, the junction kept 6 bases outside the gene matches. This CDR3 region has 14 residues. The CDR3 coding sequence is TGTGCCAGCAGCTGGACTAGCGGGGCAAAGGAGCTGTTTTTT. Translating gives CASSWTSGAKELFF.

This chain uses TRBV20-1 with TRBJ2-1; D is unclear. The CDR3 totals 15 residues. With 0 bases removed from V and 1 base from J, the gap between germline ends came to 10 bases. The germline V gene encodes CDR1 DFQATT and CDR2 SNEGSKA (reference sequence). CDR3 sequence: CSARDLEVSYNEQFF. The CDR3 DNA is TGCAGTGCTAGAGATCTTGAGGTATCCTACAATGAGCAGTTCTTC.

This clonotype was detected only a few times. The chain employs TRBV12-3 or TRBV12-4 and TRBJ2-1, with TRBD2 matching over 8 bases. The CDR3 totals 15 residues. J gave up 2 bases and V 7 bases, and 7 bases lay outside the gene matches. CDR3 in amino acids: CASKAREGPYNEQFF. In DNA, the CDR3 is TGTGCCAGCAAGGCCCGGGAGGGCCCCTACAATGAGCAGTTCTTC.